The rows below give T cell receptor beta chains drawn from one sample of a study of T-cell reconstitution after alpha-beta-depleted transplantation in children. TCRdb re-analysed the PCR reads in MiXCR, keeping a single row per CDR3 protein. The data show about 640,000 distinct CDR3 sequences, roughly 13% seen once. The material sequenced was PBMCs, mostly from graft donor cells, taken 360 days after TCRalphabeta/CD19-depleted stem cell transplant. Receptor source: a male patient under 18 who had a stem cell transplant for acute myeloid leukemia, so the T cells may come from the graft donor. Each CDR3 is given without its conserved first and last residue. A D gene is named only where the DNA matches it firmly.

TRBJ2-3	TRBD2	TRBV4-2	ASSQFMTSGIETDTQY
TRBJ2-1	.	TRBV28	ASTPTPFSYNEQF
TRBJ2-1	TRBD2	TRBV5-8	ASSFGGRSEEQF
TRBJ2-5	.	TRBV6-5	ASSYDLGGGETQY
TRBJ2-3	.	TRBV25-1	VLAPPTSTDTQY
TRBJ2-1	TRBD2	TRBV5-6	ASSPTSGRTHAQF
TRBJ2-7	.	TRBV28	ASRIDRALREQY
TRBJ2-4	.	TRBV27	ASSFGGSGNIQY
TRBJ2-3	.	TRBV28	ASSEARVGADTQY
TRBJ2-1	.	TRBV15	ATSRGPLQYNEQF